This T cell receptor (beta chain) derives from a study of CD8+ T cells in alopecia areata. Turning to the study itself: Treated individuals took tofacitinib by mouth, 5 to 10 mg twice daily. Study-level findings and limits: A large proportion of expanded lesional clones were detected persisting in scalp and blood during tofacitinib. It was less clear whether patients shared TCRs than it was in mice, possibly because of HLA.

Extraction and reverse transcription of RNA yielded cDNA as the sequencing template. TCRdb keeps only in-frame clones here, not all; method: immunoSEQ multiplex PCR. The repertoire holds about 200,000 clones, more than 45% seen once, with roughly 1.6% in the top ten. Treatment defined: oral pan-JAK inhibitor, 5-10 mg twice daily. Worth noting for this clone: Its antigen is unknown. Other DNA variants within this sample encode the same CDR3.

The sequences come from CD4+ T cells sorted from blood, collected at week 4, from a patient treated with tofacitinib. The source of this sequence is a human donor with alopecia areata.

The CDR3 coding sequence is TGTGCCAGCAGCCCAGCCGGGGGGGTTGCAGATACGCAGTATTTT. Translating gives CASSPAGGVADTQYF. The chain has TRBV7-7 and TRBJ2-3; 8 positions agree with TRBD2. The trim removed 5 bases at V and 4 bases at J, leaving 8 bases unmatched. Germline V gives CDR1 SSHAT, CDR2 FNYEAQ (reference sequence). The CDR3 has 15 amino acids.